The 9 T cell receptor beta chains reported below all come from one sample, sequenced in a study of cytomegalovirus exposure and HLA in healthy donors. With 60 Vbeta and 13 Jbeta primers, the PCR was carried out. The protocol was immunoSEQ multiplex PCR, while the TCRdb copy is restricted to in-frame clones and leaves out a portion. The table records approximately 150,000 clones, 80% to 90% of them present only once. The sample was PBMCs. Source of these receptors: a man over 45 in good health and CMV-seropositive.

The CDR3 loop reads CSVDTGSYNEKLFF. As DNA, the CDR3 is TGCAGCGTTGACACGGGGTCTTATAATGAAAAACTGTTTTTT. V usage is TRBV29-1 and J usage is TRBJ1-4; D remains ambiguous. The CDR3 sequence is 14 residues long. The V end was cut by 3 bases, the J end by 4 bases, with 12 bases between. CDR1 is SQVTM and CDR2 is ANQGSEA in the germline V gene.

V usage is TRBV11-2 and J usage is TRBJ1-2, with D perhaps matching TRBD1 (5 bases). This CDR3 contains 15 residues. The V end was cut by 1 base, the J end by 4 bases, with 13 bases between. The germline CDR1 and CDR2 sequences are SGHAT and FQNNGV. Here the CDR3 DNA reads TGTGCCAGCAGCTTAGGGGGGGGAGGACCCTATGGCTACACCTTC. This sequence encodes CASSLGGGGPYGYTF.

The CDR3 here is CATGGLPGNTEAFF. CDR3 coding DNA: TGTGCCACGGGAGGGCTCCCTGGGAACACTGAAGCTTTCTTT. The genes are TRBV6-5 and TRBJ1-1; D not resolved. CDR3 length equals 14 residues. Trimming stripped 10 bases from V and 1 base from J, with 16 bases between. CDR1 MNHEY and CDR2 SVGAGI come from the germline V gene.

This rearrangement joins TRBV28 to TRBJ1-3, with D tentatively TRBD1 (6 bases). V was cut by 3 bases and J by 2 bases, with 14 bases left in between. Germline lookup yields CDR1 MDHEN and CDR2 SYDVKM. This CDR3 region has 16 residues. The CDR3 sequence is CASSFMNRAPGNTIYF. CDR3 nucleotide sequence: TGTGCCAGCAGTTTTATGAACAGGGCTCCTGGAAACACCATATATTTT.

This clone turned up a few times. The V call is TRBV6-5, the J call TRBJ1-5; D gene ambiguous. V shed 0 bases and J shed 7 bases, with 13 bases lying between them. Germline loops: CDR1 MNHEY, CDR2 SVGAGI. The CDR3 runs to 15 residues. For the CDR3, the DNA is TGTGCCAGCAGTTACTCCGGCTCCCGACTCCAGCCCCAGCATTTT. It specifies CASSYSGSRLQPQHF.

In its sample, this clone was seen a few times. The chain recombines TRBV5-6 with TRBJ2-7, with a possible D match to TRBD2 (6 bases). Trimming took 0 bases from V and 2 from J, leaving 9 bases between them. Germline V gene data show CDR1 as SGHDT and CDR2 as YYEEEE. The CDR3 covers 14 residues. The CDR3 DNA follows: TGTGCCAGCAGCTTGGCTGGCGGGGCCTACGAGCAGTACTTC. Translated, it gives CASSLAGGAYEQYF.

CDR3 in DNA: TGTGCCAGCAGCTTGTCGGGTAACACTGAAGCTTTCTTT. Amino acid sequence: CASSLSGNTEAFF. V is TRBV7-9 and J is TRBJ1-1; unclear D gene. Per the germline V gene, CDR1 is SEHNR and CDR2 is FQNEAQ (reference sequence). The CDR3 loop spans 13 amino acids. V shed 3 bases and J shed 2 bases, with 7 bases lying between them.

V is TRBV7-2 and J is TRBJ2-5; D perhaps matches TRBD1 (5 bases). The J call is doubtful: the DNA matches TRBJ2-7 better. CDR1 is SGHTA and CDR2 is FQGNSA in the germline V gene. This CDR3 spans 15 amino acids. CDR3 sequence: CASSLARTPSYEQYF. CDR3 DNA: TGTGCCAGCAGCTTAGCAAGGACACCGAGCTACGAGCAGTACTTC.

The chain has TRBV7-2 and TRBJ1-2, with 7 nucleotides matching TRBD1. From germline, CDR1 is SGHTA and CDR2 FQGNSA. J lost 8 bases, V lost 2 bases, and 8 bases had no gene match. This CDR3 contains 14 residues. The CDR3 DNA follows: TGTGCCAGCAGCTTAAAGCCCGCAGGGGGAGGCTACACCTTC. It is translated as CASSLKPAGGGYTF.